This entry lists 25 T cell receptor beta chains sequenced from one sample in a study of tumor and adjacent non-tumor tissue in lung cancer. TCRbeta libraries were built with three rounds of nested PCR, modified from ARM-PCR. MiXCR, run by TCRdb on the multiplex PCR reads, gives a single entry per CDR3 protein. The sample holds 200,000 or so distinct CDR3 sequences, approximately 74% seen once. No cell sorting was done before RNA was extracted from the tissue. Sample: lung tumor tissue. These receptor sequences come from a man aged 55 to 70 with non-small cell lung cancer.

Concerning this clonotype: A junction end diverges from the germline sequence, so it may reflect a read error. J is TRBJ2-5 and V is TRBV30, with a possible D match to TRBD1 (6 bases). Germline CDR1 reads GTSNPN; CDR2 reads SVGIG (reference sequence). The CDR3 runs 13 residues. The CDR3 DNA sequence: TGTGACTGGAGCCAGGGGCTGGGGGAGACCCAGTACTTC. Its protein is CDWSQGLGETQYF.

Worth noting for this clonotype: The junction differs from germline at one of its ends, possibly a read error. This sequence joins TRBV4-3 and TRBJ2-3; unclear D gene. Germline CDR1 is LGHNA and CDR2 is YSLEER. The CDR3 sequence is 15 residues long. The CDR3: CDSSPAWPGSDTQYF. DNA of the CDR3: TGCGACAGCAGCCCCGCTTGGCCTGGTTCAGATACGCAATATTTT.

As regards this clonotype: A clone one base away is much larger, so this may be a read error. The chain carries TRBV20-1 and TRBJ2-7, with 12 bases matching TRBD2. The CDR3 length is 14 residues. From germline, CDR1 is DFQATT and CDR2 SNEGSKA (reference sequence). CDR3 region: CSPRVTSGGYEQYF. The CDR3 nucleotides read TGCAGTCCTAGGGTGACTAGCGGGGGCTACGAGCAGTACTTC.

This clonotype has more than one count but fewer than ten. The gene calls are TRBV28 and TRBJ2-7; 7 nucleotides align to TRBD1. In germline, CDR1 is MDHEN, CDR2 SYDVKM. The junction had 8 bases not matched to a gene; V was cut back by 5 bases and J by 4 bases. The CDR3 loop spans 14 amino acids. Here the CDR3 reads CASSPPGTAYEQYF. As DNA, the CDR3 is TGTGCCAGCAGTCCACCCGGGACAGCTTACGAGCAGTACTTC. The full variable domain, in which reference TRBV28 and TRBJ2-7 provide the parts outside the CDR3, is DVKVTQSSRYLVKRTGEKVFLECVQDMDHENMFWYRQDPGLGLRLIYFSYDVKMKEKGDIPEGYSVSREKKERFSLILESASTNQTSMYLCASSPPGTAYEQYFGPGTRLTVT.

This clonotype has only one observation. The CDR3 ends on some other residue instead of the conserved phenylalanine or tryptophan, so this is likely a read error. The chain employs TRBV6-5 and TRBJ1-6, with 10 bases fitting TRBD1. This CDR3 spans 16 amino acids. Germline V lookup: CDR1 MNHEY, CDR2 SVGAGI. CDR3 nucleotides: TGTGCCAGCAGAACGAGCCGGGACAGGGGTAATTCTCCCCTCCACATT. Translation: CASRTSRDRGNSPLHI.

The sample holds many counts of this clonotype. The V gene is TRBV12-3 or TRBV12-4, the J gene TRBJ2-1, with D perhaps matching TRBD1 (5 bases). CDR3 length: 11 residues. V lost 4 bases, J lost 7 bases, and 5 bases lay in between. For the CDR3, the DNA is TGTGCCAGCAGTTCAGGGAATGAGCAGTTCTTC. Translation: CASSSGNEQFF.

This clonotype was counted between two and nine times. The DNA for the CDR3 is TGTGCCAGCACCTTGGACGGCGAGCAGTACTTC. Its protein product is CASTLDGEQYF. V and J are TRBV6-5 and TRBJ2-7; D ambiguous. Germline-derived CDR1 and CDR2 are MNHEY and SVGAGI. The ends were cut back, 7 bases at V and 6 bases at J, with 10 bases in the middle. The length of the CDR3 is 11 residues.

Worth noting for this clonotype: Sequence at one end of the junction differs from germline and may be a read error. This sequence joins TRBV20-1 and TRBJ2-7, with D tentatively TRBD2 (7 bases). The CDR3 length is 14 residues. The germline V gene has CDR1 DFQATT and CDR2 SNEGSKA (reference sequence). CDR3 residues: CSARDRGRGSELYF. DNA of the CDR3: TGCAGTGCTAGAGATCGAGGGAGGGGGAGCGAGCTGTACTTC.

Notes on this clonotype: A read error may explain this, as a much larger clone is one base away. The rearrangement links TRBV6-5 to TRBJ1-1; the D gene is possibly TRBD1 (5 bases). The ends were cut back, 0 bases at V and 13 bases at J, with 12 bases in the middle. Germline lookup yields CDR1 MNHEY and CDR2 SVGAGI. The CDR3 sequence is 12 residues long. The CDR3 is CASSYSRGVVFF. CDR3 DNA: TGTGCCAGCAGTTACTCGCGGGGGGTAGTTTTCTTT.

Details on this clonotype: At one of its ends the junction is not consistent with the germline gene, which may arise from a read error. The chain recombines TRBV20-1 with TRBJ2-1, with 10 bases lining up with TRBD2. The germline V gene encodes CDR1 DFQATT and CDR2 SNEGSKA (reference sequence). This CDR3 has 15 residues. CDR3 in DNA: TGCTGTGCTTTCGATTTAGCGGGAGGACCCAATGAGCAGTTCTTC. It encodes CCAFDLAGGPNEQFF.

This clonotype was observed at least ten times. The rearrangement joins TRBV10-2 to TRBJ1-2; tentative D call: TRBD1 (5 bases). The CDR3 spans 14 residues. The germline CDR1 and CDR2 sequences are WSHSY and SAAADI. The V end lost 4 bases, the J end lost 4 bases, and 13 bases lay between the germline ends. In DNA form, the CDR3 reads TGCGCCAGCAGTGGGGGCAGGGAAAGCTATGGCTACACCTTC. Amino acids: CASSGGRESYGYTF.

Of note for this clonotype: The CDR3 end shows no conserved phenylalanine or tryptophan, and so a read error is likely. The J gene is TRBJ1-5, the V gene TRBV28; possible D gene TRBD1, 6 bases. From germline, CDR1 is MDHEN and CDR2 SYDVKM. Trimming left V 6 bases short and J 4 bases short, with 13 bases between. CDR3 length: 14 amino acids. CDR3 DNA sequence: TGTGCCAGCAGACCTCGGGACAAAAATCAGCCCCAGCATATT. Amino acid sequence: CASRPRDKNQPQHI.

The sample holds a few counts of this clonotype. V is TRBV20-1 and J is TRBJ2-2; D unclear. The CDR3 covers 13 residues. V lost 6 bases, J lost 3 bases, and 11 bases lay in between. The germline CDR1 and CDR2 sequences are DFQATT and SNEGSKA (reference sequence). CDR3 sequence (DNA): TGCAGTGCCGTGAAAAAAGACACCGGGGAGCTGTTTTTT. As protein: CSAVKKDTGELFF.

Note on this clonotype: It may be a read error: a sequence one base away is much more abundant. Likely a read error: the CDR3 ends without its conserved phenylalanine or tryptophan. V and J are TRBV6-6 and TRBJ1-5; D unclear. This CDR3 has 14 amino acids. In germline, CDR1 is MNHNY, CDR2 SVGAGI (reference sequence). V lost 7 bases and J 3 bases, leaving 13 bases between the germline ends. CDR3 amino acids: CASKGTDSNQPQHL. Written as DNA, the CDR3 is TGTGCCAGCAAGGGTACAGATTCCAATCAGCCCCAGCATCTT.

As to this clonotype: A much larger clone differs from this one at a single base, so this may be a read error. The V gene is TRBV20-1, the J gene TRBJ1-1, with 9 bases that match TRBD1. The CDR3 runs 13 residues. The germline V gene has CDR1 DFQATT and CDR2 SNEGSKA (reference sequence). Trimming took 4 bases from V and 5 from J; bases not matched to a gene: 5. The DNA of the CDR3 is TGCAGTGCTACTCGACAGGGGGGGACTGAAGCTTTCTTT. Its protein is CSATRQGGTEAFF.

This clonotype occurred many times. The chain has TRBV6-6 and TRBJ1-3; 7 nucleotides align to TRBD1. This CDR3 region has 16 residues. The J segment lost 0 bases and the V segment lost 0 bases, leaving 2 bases of the junction unmatched. Germline V gene sequence: CDR1 MNHNY, CDR2 SVGAGI (reference sequence). CDR3 DNA: TGTGCCAGCAGTTACTCCGGGACAGCCTCTGGAAACACCATATATTTT. Amino acid sequence: CASSYSGTASGNTIYF.

This clonotype was recorded many times. The V and J genes are TRBV20-1 and TRBJ2-1, with TRBD2 matching over 11 bases. V shed 0 bases and J 4 bases; nucleotides not matched to a gene: 5. This CDR3 region has 16 residues. Germline CDR1 is DFQATT and CDR2 is SNEGSKA (reference sequence). The CDR3 here is CSARDELAGGYNEQFF. The CDR3 DNA follows: TGCAGTGCTAGAGATGAGCTAGCGGGAGGATACAATGAGCAGTTCTTC.

This clonotype was counted at least ten times. The chain recombines TRBV20-1 with TRBJ2-5; 9 nucleotides agree with TRBD1. V was clipped by 8 bases and J by 2 bases; unmatched bases: 3. The CDR3 is made up of 12 amino acids. Per the germline V gene, CDR1 is DFQATT and CDR2 is SNEGSKA (reference sequence). Written as DNA, the CDR3 is TGCAGTACGGGGACAGGGCAAGAGACCCAGTACTTC. Amino acid sequence: CSTGTGQETQYF.

About this clonotype: This clone may be a read error of a much larger clone one base away. The chain is built from TRBV20-1 and TRBJ1-4, with D possibly TRBD1 on 6 matching bases. The germline CDR1 and CDR2 sequences are DFQATT and SNEGSKA (reference sequence). V lost 7 bases, J lost 10 bases, and 16 bases lay in between. This CDR3 has 12 residues. CDR3 nucleotides: TGCAGTGTTACATCGCAGGGGAGAAAACTGTTTTTT. This gives the protein CSVTSQGRKLFF.

Worth noting for this clonotype: The junction differs from germline at one of its ends, possibly a read error. J is TRBJ1-5 and V is TRBV6-1; D uncertain. The CDR3 is 15 amino acids. Germline V gives CDR1 MNHNS, CDR2 SASEGT. In DNA, the CDR3 is TGTGCCAGCAGTGAACACAGATATAGCAATCGGCCCCAGCATTTT. It yields the protein CASSEHRYSNRPQHF.

V and J are TRBV29-1 and TRBJ2-1; either TRBD1 or TRBD2 may fit D (5 bases each). Germline CDR1 SQVTM, CDR2 ANQGSEA. This CDR3 contains 13 residues. CDR3 amino acids: CSVSGAGLNEQFF. In DNA, the CDR3 is TGCAGTGTTTCCGGGGCAGGGCTAAATGAGCAGTTCTTC.

Concerning this clonotype: This could be a read error, since a much larger clone is one nucleotide away. The J gene is TRBJ1-2, the V gene TRBV5-5; perhaps TRBD1 as D (6 bases). The CDR3 runs to 15 residues. V was clipped by 3 bases and J by 3 bases, with 15 bases between them. CDR1 is SGHKS and CDR2 is YYEKEE in the germline V gene (reference sequence). The CDR3 DNA reads as TGTGCCAGCAGCTCAGCCGGGACACAAGACTATGGCTACACCTTC. Translating it yields CASSSAGTQDYGYTF.

Comment on this clonotype: A read error may account for a junction end that differs from germline. This chain links TRBV11-3 with TRBJ2-5; D gene unclear. The CDR3 is made up of 15 amino acids. CDR1 and CDR2 (germline): SGHNT, YENEEA. CDR3 in DNA: TGTTCCAGGAGCTTAGGCCGCTTAGGCCAAGAGACCCAGTACTTC. It codes for CSRSLGRLGQETQYF.

This clonotype was found once. This chain uses TRBV11-1 with TRBJ2-1; D not certain. Trimming cost V 5 bases and J 5 bases, with 10 bases left between them. The CDR3 is made up of 13 amino acids. CDR1 and CDR2 (germline): SGHAT, FQDESV (reference sequence). In DNA form, the CDR3 reads TGTGCCAGCAGCGTCAACAGACACAATGAGCAGTTCTTC. It is translated as CASSVNRHNEQFF.

This clonotype was seen a handful of times. The chain is built from TRBV12-3 or TRBV12-4 and TRBJ1-4, with D possibly being TRBD1 (5 bases). Trimming took off 6 bases at V and 0 bases at J, with 20 bases between the two ends. This CDR3 has 18 residues. CDR3 loop: CASRPVGGGPATNEKLFF. In nucleotides, the CDR3 is TGTGCCAGCAGACCAGTCGGCGGGGGACCCGCAACTAATGAAAAACTGTTTTTT.